This T cell receptor beta chain comes out of a study of blood T cell repertoires in COVID-19. About the study: The origin of the acute and convalescent COVID-19 samples was the United States, Italy and Spain. PBMCs, B-cell-depleted T cells, or T cells provided the cDNA or gDNA that made up the material.

The table lists this clone with a few counts. The identical CDR3 is also encoded by other nucleotide sequences in the sample. The ends were cut back, 2 bases at V and 4 bases at J, with 6 bases in the middle. This CDR3 has 13 amino acids. Germline V gene data show CDR1 as KGHSH and CDR2 as LQKENI. Source study methods: Reference gene primer amplification gave estimated nucleated cell counts. Sequencing was performed with immunoSEQ multiplex PCR; in TCRdb, only in-frame clones are kept and a portion is missing. From that table come the V and J calls and clone size; the DNA was used to work out D and trimming. Among under 200,000 clones, around four fifths were seen once, and the ten largest hold roughly 3.6%.

The material sequenced was peripheral blood. V and J are TRBV18 and TRBJ1-5, with a weak D call TRBD1 (5 bases). The clonotype was recovered from a woman over 75 with acute or convalescent COVID-19. CDR3 region: CASSPTGNQPQHF. The CDR3 nucleotides read TGTGCCAGCTCACCAACAGGTAATCAGCCCCAGCATTTT.